These 30 T cell receptor beta chains were all obtained from the same sample, sequenced in a study of cytomegalovirus exposure and HLA in healthy donors. In the PCR, 60 Vbeta and 13 Jbeta primers were used. Libraries were prepared by immunoSEQ multiplex PCR; TCRdb keeps only in-frame clonotypes and omits some of them. The sample lists 110,000 to 150,000 clones, 73% occurring once. The sample consisted of PBMCs. The receptors were sampled from a human donor in good health.

The chain is built from TRBV4-2 and TRBJ2-7; TRBD2 matches at 9 bases. V was pared by 2 bases and J by 6 bases, with 5 bases of the junction left unmatched. There are 14 residues in the CDR3. Per the germline V gene, CDR1 is LGHNA and CDR2 is YNFKEQ. In nucleotides, the CDR3 is TGTGCCAGCAGCCAATTAGCGGGAGACATCGAGCAGTACTTC. Amino acids: CASSQLAGDIEQYF.

This clone was counted a few times. Germline and junction disagree at one end, which may indicate a read error. The V call is TRBV4-2, the J call TRBJ2-3; 13 bases are a match to TRBD2. This CDR3 has 16 amino acids. Germline loops: CDR1 LGHNA, CDR2 YNFKEQ. The CDR3 region is CASRQGLAGAQDTQYF. DNA of the CDR3: TGTGCCAGCAGACAAGGACTAGCGGGAGCACAAGATACGCAGTATTTT.

The rearrangement joins TRBV27 to TRBJ1-3; 7 bases line up with TRBD1. V was clipped by 3 bases and J by 8 bases; unmatched bases: 7. The germline V gene has CDR1 MNHEY and CDR2 SMNVEV (reference sequence). The CDR3 extends over 14 amino acids. This CDR3 reads CASSLYRQGYTIYF. As DNA, the CDR3 is TGTGCCAGCAGTTTGTACCGACAGGGTTACACCATATATTTT.

The DNA for the CDR3 is TGTGCCAGCAGCTTAGTAGCGGGACCCTACCGGGAGCAGTACTTC. It yields the protein CASSLVAGPYREQYF. This rearrangement joins TRBV7-9 to TRBJ2-7, with 8 bases aligning to TRBD2. Germline V gene lookup returns CDR1 SEHNR and CDR2 FQNEAQ (reference sequence). The V segment lost 1 base and the J segment 7 bases; nucleotides outside the gene matches: 9. This CDR3 comprises 15 residues.

The genes are TRBV6-1 and TRBJ2-7, with 10 bases matching TRBD2. The germline CDR1 and CDR2 sequences are MNHNS and SASEGT. V was pared by 6 bases and J by 6 bases, with 8 bases of the junction left unmatched. The CDR3 sequence is 14 residues long. The CDR3 loop reads CASRRPAGGSEQYF. CDR3 DNA: TGTGCCAGCAGACGCCCAGCGGGAGGGTCCGAGCAGTACTTC.

The chain joins TRBV10-3 to TRBJ1-2, with D possibly matching TRBD1 (5 bases). From germline, CDR1 is ENHRY and CDR2 SYGVKD. The V gene lost 0 bases and the J gene lost 6 bases, with 23 bases spanning the gap. The CDR3 covers 18 residues. The CDR3 DNA sequence: TGTGCCATCAGTGAGTCTTTTTCACCGGGACTGATAGGCGATGGCTACACCTTC. It codes for CAISESFSPGLIGDGYTF.

The J gene is TRBJ2-1, the V gene TRBV5-1, with TRBD2 matching over 8 bases. The CDR3 totals 15 residues. The germline V gene encodes CDR1 SGHRS and CDR2 YFSETQ. V dropped 0 bases and J dropped 5; count of bases not matched to a gene: 4. The CDR3: CASSLGSSGDNEQFF. CDR3 nucleotides: TGCGCCAGCAGCTTGGGTAGTAGCGGGGACAATGAGCAGTTCTTC.

The chain recombines TRBV2 with TRBJ1-4; D uncertain. The germline V gene encodes CDR1 SNHLY and CDR2 FYNNEI. This CDR3 has 12 residues. Trimming took off 2 bases at V and 5 bases at J, with 3 bases between the two ends. The CDR3 reads CASSERNEKLFF. DNA for the CDR3: TGTGCCAGCAGTGAACGGAATGAAAAACTGTTTTTT.

This chain connects TRBV9 to TRBJ2-5; 7 bases fit TRBD2. V shed 3 bases, J shed 2 bases, and the junction held 10 bases outside the gene matches. This CDR3 spans 16 amino acids. The V gene's germline CDR1 is SGDLS and CDR2 YYNGEE. Here the CDR3 DNA reads TGTGCCAGCAGCGCATCGGGGGGAGGAGGGCAAGAGACCCAGTACTTC. Its protein product is CASSASGGGGQETQYF.

The chain employs TRBV9 and TRBJ1-3, with D unresolved. Germline loops: CDR1 SGDLS, CDR2 YYNGEE. V shed 6 bases and J shed 0 bases, with 7 bases lying between them. This CDR3 contains 13 residues. The CDR3 nucleotides read TGTGCCAGCAAGCGAAACTCTGGAAACACCATATATTTT. This codes for CASKRNSGNTIYF.

The genes are TRBV7-8 and TRBJ2-3, with 8 bases identical to TRBD2. Looked up from germline, CDR1 is SGHVS and CDR2 is FQNEAQ. The CDR3 totals 18 residues. V gave up 2 bases and J gave up 4 bases; unmatched junction bases: 14. The CDR3 region is CASSLWSLRGRIADTQYF. Here the CDR3 DNA reads TGTGCCAGCAGCTTATGGTCCCTTCGCGGGAGGATCGCAGATACGCAGTATTTT.

The chain joins TRBV5-1 to TRBJ2-3, with D possibly matching TRBD2 (5 bases). Trimming pared 0 bases from V and 2 bases from J, leaving 10 bases between. The CDR3 covers 15 residues. Germline CDR1 and CDR2: SGHRS and YFSETQ. The CDR3 nucleotides are TGCGCCAGCAGCTTGGCGGGGTGGGACACAGATACGCAGTATTTT. Protein product: CASSLAGWDTDTQYF.

This chain uses TRBV27 with TRBJ2-7; the D gene is possibly TRBD2 (5 bases). CDR1 MNHEY and CDR2 SMNVEV come from the germline V gene (reference sequence). CDR3 size: 14 residues. The ends were cut back, 3 bases at V and 1 base at J, with 10 bases in the middle. CDR3 sequence: CASSFGVGSYEQYF. The CDR3 nucleotides are TGTGCCAGCAGTTTCGGGGTAGGATCCTACGAGCAGTACTTC.

The chain joins TRBV5-1 to TRBJ2-6; 14 nucleotides align to TRBD2. The germline V gene has CDR1 SGHRS and CDR2 YFSETQ. V shed 4 bases and J 12 bases; nucleotides not matched to a gene: 3. This CDR3 is built from 14 residues. DNA for the CDR3: TGCGCCAGCAGCAGGGGACTAGCGGGAGTCGTCCTGACTTTC. Protein product: CASSRGLAGVVLTF.

The chain is built from TRBV10-2 and TRBJ2-5, with 11 nucleotides matching TRBD2. Germline V gene lookup returns CDR1 WSHSY and CDR2 SAAADI. The CDR3 contains 17 residues. The V and J ends lost 2 bases and 3 bases, in that order; junction bases with no gene match: 8. CDR3: CASSELLLAGEEETQYF. The CDR3 bases are TGCGCCAGCAGTGAGCTCCTACTAGCGGGAGAGGAAGAGACCCAGTACTTC.

In this sample, this clone turned up a few times. The chain uses TRBV2 and TRBJ1-6, with D hard to call. Germline V gives CDR1 SNHLY, CDR2 FYNNEI. The CDR3 runs 17 residues. The germline V and J ends were trimmed by 3 bases and 1 base, with 13 bases remaining between them. CDR3 residues: CASSDGPPGSYNSPLHF. The CDR3 bases are TGTGCCAGCAGTGATGGACCCCCGGGATCCTATAATTCACCCCTCCACTTT.

This sequence joins TRBV2 and TRBJ2-7, with D maybe TRBD2 (5 bases). Germline assignment: CDR1 SNHLY and CDR2 FYNNEI. The CDR3 sequence is 16 residues long. V was pared by 6 bases and J by 5 bases, with 23 bases between. The CDR3 loop is CASRKGLGAGLNEQYF. The CDR3 DNA is TGTGCCAGCAGGAAGGGCCTTGGCGCGGGTCTAAACGAGCAGTACTTC.

This sequence joins TRBV11-3 and TRBJ2-3, with 8 bases identical to TRBD2. The V segment lost 2 bases and the J segment 5 bases; nucleotides outside the gene matches: 12. There are 17 residues in the CDR3. From germline, CDR1 is SGHNT and CDR2 YENEEA. Written as DNA, the CDR3 is TGTGCCAGCAGCTTAAGGTGGGCTAGCGGGCAGGTAGATACGCAGTATTTT. It is translated as CASSLRWASGQVDTQYF.

The CDR3 coding sequence is TGTGCCAGCAGCGCCGGGACAAGCCTCTACGAGCAGTACTTC. This codes for CASSAGTSLYEQYF. The gene calls are TRBV9 and TRBJ2-7, with a tentative D call TRBD1 (6 bases). V gave up 3 bases and J gave up 3 bases, with 13 bases separating them. The V gene's germline CDR1 is SGDLS and CDR2 YYNGEE. The CDR3 consists of 14 residues.

The J gene is TRBJ1-2, the V gene TRBV2; D is undetermined. The V gene's germline CDR1 is SNHLY and CDR2 FYNNEI. V shed 4 bases and J shed 8 bases, with 5 bases lying between them. The CDR3 has 10 residues. The CDR3 DNA reads TGTGCCAGCAGTGGCGGAGGCTACACCTTC. Protein sequence: CASSGGGYTF.

This clone appeared once. J is TRBJ2-1 and V is TRBV28; 8 bases are a match to TRBD2. Germline V lookup: CDR1 MDHEN, CDR2 SYDVKM. This CDR3 is built from 16 residues. V lost 2 bases and J lost 4; bases outside the gene matches: 7. The CDR3 spells CASSLPGGGPYNEQFF. The CDR3 region has the DNA TGTGCCAGCAGTTTACCCGGCGGGGGGCCTTACAATGAGCAGTTCTTC.

This clone was recorded a few times. The chain combines TRBV28 with TRBJ2-3; 9 bases are a match to TRBD2. The CDR3 is made up of 17 amino acids. V shed 1 base, J shed 2 bases, and the junction held 7 bases outside the gene matches. CDR1 MDHEN and CDR2 SYDVKM come from the germline V gene. Here the CDR3 reads CASSLYWRGGSTDTQYF. The CDR3 DNA follows: TGTGCCAGCAGTTTATACTGGCGGGGGGGCTCCACAGATACGCAGTATTTT.

This chain joins TRBV18 and TRBJ2-7; D not certain. The CDR3 has 12 residues. In germline, CDR1 is KGHSH, CDR2 LQKENI. V lost 5 bases to trimming and J lost 6 bases, with 11 bases between them. The CDR3 DNA follows: TGTGCCAGCTCATACCCTTTCGGCGAGCAGTACTTC. Protein: CASSYPFGEQYF.

The CDR3 loop is CATSRDLSSGNEQFF. CDR3 sequence (DNA): TGTGCCACCAGCAGAGATCTAAGTTCCGGGAATGAGCAGTTCTTC. The chain is built from TRBV15 and TRBJ2-1, with D hard to call. Between the trimmed V and J ends, which lost 0 bases and 7 bases, there was a span of 13 bases. This CDR3 region has 15 residues. Per germline, CDR1 LNHNV and CDR2 YYDKDF (reference sequence).

The chain uses TRBV4-1 and TRBJ2-1; the match to TRBD2 covers 7 bases. CDR1 and CDR2 (germline): MGHRA, YSYEKL. Trimming removed 0 bases from V and 3 bases from J; junction bases left unmatched: 8. There are 17 residues in the CDR3. The CDR3 loop reads CASSQDGRGSGYNEQFF. In DNA form, the CDR3 reads TGCGCCAGCAGCCAAGACGGGCGGGGGAGCGGCTACAATGAGCAGTTCTTC.

There are a few counts of this clone. The chain recombines TRBV7-9 with TRBJ2-5; 10 nucleotides line up with TRBD1. The germline gives CDR1 SEHNR, CDR2 FQNEAQ (reference sequence). The ends lost 5 bases at V and 3 bases at J; junction bases unmatched: 3. The CDR3 is made up of 14 amino acids. Here the CDR3 reads CASSPGTGEETQYF. The CDR3 region has the DNA TGTGCCAGCAGCCCCGGGACAGGGGAAGAGACCCAGTACTTC. The variable domain in full, with the rest retrieved from reference TRBV7-9 and TRBJ2-5, is DTGVSQNPRHKITKRGQNVTFRCDPISEHNRLYWYRQTLGQGPEFLTYFQNEAQLEKSRLLSDRFSAERPKGSFSTLEIQRTEQGDSAMYLCASSPGTGEETQYFGPGTRLLVL.

This chain uses TRBV7-9 with TRBJ2-7; 7 positions match TRBD1. J was trimmed by 7 bases and V by 2 bases; bases with no gene match: 8. Germline CDR1 SEHNR, CDR2 FQNEAQ (reference sequence). This CDR3 is built from 14 residues. CDR3 sequence reads: CASSLRDRPREQYF. CDR3 coding DNA: TGTGCCAGCAGCTTACGGGACAGACCTCGGGAGCAGTACTTC.

This chain uses TRBV30 with TRBJ1-1, with D perhaps matching TRBD1 (5 bases). CDR1 and CDR2 (germline): GTSNPN, SVGIG (reference sequence). Trimming removed 1 base from V and 2 bases from J, with 8 bases in between. CDR3 size: 13 residues. CDR3 nucleotides: TGTGCCTGGAGTGCAGGGTACAACACTGAAGCTTTCTTT. This gives the protein CAWSAGYNTEAFF.

There are a few counts of this clone. The rearrangement uses TRBV9 and TRBJ2-3, with a weak D call TRBD2 (6 bases). The V end was cut by 1 base, the J end by 4 bases, with 13 bases between. Germline assignment: CDR1 SGDLS and CDR2 YYNGEE. The CDR3 is made up of 15 amino acids. The CDR3 protein is CASSVFGSRADTQYF. In DNA form, the CDR3 reads TGTGCCAGCAGCGTATTCGGGAGTCGAGCAGATACGCAGTATTTT.

This clone turned up a few times. The rearrangement joins TRBV19 to TRBJ1-2; 7 nucleotides match TRBD1. The germline V gene encodes CDR1 LNHDA and CDR2 SQIVND (reference sequence). J was trimmed by 4 bases and V by 7 bases; bases with no gene match: 9. The CDR3 has 14 amino acids. The CDR3 DNA reads as TGTGCCAGTACCAGGGACAGCGTTATCTATGGCTACACCTTC. Translating gives CASTRDSVIYGYTF.